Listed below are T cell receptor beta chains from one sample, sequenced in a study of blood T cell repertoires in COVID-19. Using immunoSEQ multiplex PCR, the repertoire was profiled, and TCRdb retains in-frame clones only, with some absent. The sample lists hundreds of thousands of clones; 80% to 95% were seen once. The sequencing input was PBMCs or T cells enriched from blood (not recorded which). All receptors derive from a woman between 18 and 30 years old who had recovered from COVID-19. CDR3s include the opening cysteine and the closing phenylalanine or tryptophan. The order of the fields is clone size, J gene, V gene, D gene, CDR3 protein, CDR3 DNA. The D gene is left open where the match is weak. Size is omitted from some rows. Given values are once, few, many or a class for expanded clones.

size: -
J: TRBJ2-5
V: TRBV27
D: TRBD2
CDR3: CASSPIPRTSGTPGGETQYF
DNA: TGTGCCAGCAGCCCTATTCCCCGGACTAGCGGGACCCCCGGGGGGGAGACCCAGTACTTC

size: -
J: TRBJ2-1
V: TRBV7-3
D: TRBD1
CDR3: CASRRSGTGFYNEQFF
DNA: TGTGCCAGCAGGCGTTCCGGGACAGGCTTCTACAATGAGCAGTTCTTC

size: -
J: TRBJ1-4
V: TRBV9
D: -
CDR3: CASSVSQGNEKLFF
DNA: TGTGCCAGCAGCGTCAGTCAGGGGAATGAAAAACTGTTTTTT

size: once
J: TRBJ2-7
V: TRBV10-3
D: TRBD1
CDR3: CAISSGTGVFYEQYF
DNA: TGTGCCATCAGTTCCGGGACAGGGGTATTCTACGAGCAGTACTTC

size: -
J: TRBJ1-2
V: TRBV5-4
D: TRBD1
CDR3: CASSTGTANYGYTF
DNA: TGTGCCAGCAGCACCGGGACAGCAAACTATGGCTACACCTTC

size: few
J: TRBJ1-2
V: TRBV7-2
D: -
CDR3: CASSLEVGRKNYGYTF
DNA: TGTGCCAGCAGCTTAGAGGTGGGCAGAAAAAACTATGGCTACACCTTC

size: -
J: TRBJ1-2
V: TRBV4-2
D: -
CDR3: CASSQDQRGHRLYGYTF
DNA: TGTGCCAGCAGCCAAGATCAGCGGGGTCACCGCCTCTATGGCTACACCTTC

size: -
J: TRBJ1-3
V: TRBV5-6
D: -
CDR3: CASSTGSGNTIYF
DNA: TGTGCCAGCAGCACAGGGTCTGGAAACACCATATATTTT

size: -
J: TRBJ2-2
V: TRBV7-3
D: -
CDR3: CASSWLTGELFF
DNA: TGTGCCAGCAGCTGGCTCACCGGGGAGCTGTTTTTT

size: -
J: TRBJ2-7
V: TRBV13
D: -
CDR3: CASSLSNYEQYF
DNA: TGTGCCAGCAGCCTTAGTAACTACGAGCAGTACTTC

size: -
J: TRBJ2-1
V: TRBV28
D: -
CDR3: CASISNSVNEQFF
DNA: TGTGCCAGCATCTCTAATAGCGTCAATGAGCAGTTCTTC

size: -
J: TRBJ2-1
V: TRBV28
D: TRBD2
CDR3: CASKVKAGAPPNEQFF
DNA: TGTGCCAGCAAAGTAAAAGCGGGAGCCCCTCCCAATGAGCAGTTCTTC

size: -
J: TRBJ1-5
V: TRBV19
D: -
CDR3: CASSTTANSNQPQHF
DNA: TGTGCCAGTAGTACGACAGCGAATAGCAATCAGCCCCAGCATTTT

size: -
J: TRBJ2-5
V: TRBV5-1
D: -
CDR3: CASSLGTTRETQYF
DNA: TGCGCCAGCAGCTTGGGGACTACGCGCGAGACCCAGTACTTC